A single sample gave rise to the 14 T cell receptor beta chains below, sequenced in a study of T-cell memory formation after mild COVID-19. TCRdb reprocessed the 5' RACE reads via MiXCR and lists one record per CDR3 protein. The table has just over 350,000 distinct CDR3 sequences, approximately 15% seen once. The material sequenced was PBMCs or a T cell subset sorted from them (not recorded which). The origin of the receptors is a man in his late teens or twenties who had mild COVID-19 (a few samples of this study predate the infection). Cell type and time point are not known.

The chain uses TRBV4-2 and TRBJ1-6; D perhaps matches TRBD1 (5 bases). The CDR3 covers 15 residues. Germline CDR1 and CDR2: LGHNA and YNFKEQ. Trimming cost V 1 base and J 9 bases, with 13 bases left between them. The CDR3 reads CASSQGSRGLSPLHF. The CDR3 nucleotides read TGTGCCAGCAGCCAAGGCTCGAGGGGCCTTTCACCCCTCCACTTT.

This clonotype was picked up many times. This rearrangement joins TRBV24-1 to TRBJ1-5; perhaps TRBD1 as D (5 bases). This CDR3 spans 14 amino acids. The V gene lost 6 bases and the J gene lost 4 bases, with 12 bases spanning the gap. Germline-derived CDR1 and CDR2 are KGHDR and SFDVKD. The CDR3 DNA is TGTGCCACCAGTAGGTCTCAGGGAAATCAGCCCCAGCATTTT. This codes for CATSRSQGNQPQHF.

This clonotype was observed a handful of times. Written as DNA, the CDR3 is TGCGCCAGCAGCCTGGGACAGGATAATGAAAAACTGTTTTTT. This codes for CASSLGQDNEKLFF. V gene TRBV5-1 combines with J gene TRBJ1-4, with 8 bases aligning to TRBD1. Germline V CDR1 and CDR2: SGHRS, YFSETQ. V dropped 4 bases and J dropped 4; count of bases not matched to a gene: 3. This CDR3 has 14 amino acids.

This clonotype was seen a few times. The J gene is TRBJ2-1, the V gene TRBV7-9; a possible D gene is TRBD2 (5 bases). Between the trimmed V and J ends, which lost 6 bases and 13 bases, there was a span of 13 bases. The germline V gene encodes CDR1 SEHNR and CDR2 FQNEAQ (reference sequence). The CDR3 extends over 11 amino acids. CDR3 protein: CASSNSGVQFF. For the CDR3, the DNA is TGTGCCAGCAGTAATTCCGGGGTCCAGTTCTTC.

The chain has TRBV20-1 and TRBJ1-5, with D uncertain. The germline gives CDR1 DFQATT, CDR2 SNEGSKA (reference sequence). CDR3 length: 13 amino acids. Trimming pared 4 bases from V and 1 base from J, leaving 8 bases between. CDR3: CSAKAISNQPQHF. In nucleotides, the CDR3 is TGCAGTGCTAAGGCAATAAGCAATCAGCCCCAGCATTTT.

Only a few counts were recorded for this clonotype. The chain couples TRBV11-2 to TRBJ1-3, with a tentative D call TRBD1 (6 bases). V gave up 5 bases and J gave up 0 bases, with 8 bases separating them. Germline-derived CDR1 and CDR2 are SGHAT and FQNNGV. The CDR3 spans 14 residues. This chain's CDR3 is CASSPDSSGNTIYF. In DNA, the CDR3 is TGTGCCAGCAGCCCGGACAGCTCTGGAAACACCATATATTTT.

V usage is TRBV5-4 and J usage is TRBJ2-1; 9 positions match TRBD1. The CDR3 totals 16 residues. Germline V gives CDR1 SGHNT, CDR2 YYREEE (reference sequence). V trimming: 4 bases; J trimming: 1 base; junction bases outside the gene matches: 6. The CDR3 bases are TGTGCCAGCAGCCGGGGACAGGGAATGTCCTACAATGAGCAGTTCTTC. Protein product: CASSRGQGMSYNEQFF.

This clonotype was seen more than once but under ten times. The rearrangement joins TRBV2 to TRBJ2-7, with 14 positions matching TRBD2. The CDR3 loop spans 15 amino acids. The V segment lost 5 bases and the J segment 3 bases; nucleotides outside the gene matches: 3. Germline V CDR1 and CDR2: SNHLY, FYNNEI. The CDR3: CASSWTSGGIYEQYV. The DNA of the CDR3 is TGTGCCAGCAGTTGGACTAGCGGGGGGATCTACGAGCAGTACGTC.

This clonotype was picked up a small number of times. V usage is TRBV7-2 and J usage is TRBJ2-7; 11 bases align to TRBD1. This CDR3 spans 15 amino acids. The V segment lost 2 bases and the J segment 4 bases; nucleotides outside the gene matches: 4. The germline V gene encodes CDR1 SGHTA and CDR2 FQGNSA. In DNA form, the CDR3 reads TGTGCCAGCAGCTTAACCGGGACAGGGGGTTACGAGCAGTACTTC. The encoded protein is CASSLTGTGGYEQYF. The entire variable domain, with the rest obtained from reference TRBV7-2 and TRBJ2-7, is as follows: GAGVSQSPSNKVTEKGKDVELRCDPISGHTALYWYRQSLGQGLEFLIYFQGNSAPDKSGLPSDRFSAERTGGSVSTLTIQRTQQEDSAVYLCASSLTGTGGYEQYFGPGTRLTVT.

The chain couples TRBV11-1 to TRBJ2-4; 10 nucleotides line up with TRBD1. Unmatched junction bases numbered 10, after V lost 6 bases and J lost 8 bases. The V gene's germline CDR1 is SGHAT and CDR2 FQDESV (reference sequence). The CDR3 runs to 15 residues. In nucleotides, the CDR3 is TGTGCCAGCAGACGACAGGGGGCGAATGAAGACATTCAGTACTTC. This translates into CASRRQGANEDIQYF.

The chain is built from TRBV6-2 or TRBV6-3 and TRBJ2-7; tentatively, D is TRBD2 (6 bases). The CDR3 contains 13 residues. V was shortened by 6 bases and J by 3 bases, with 12 bases between the two germline ends. Germline V lookup: CDR1 MNHEY, CDR2 SVGEGT. The CDR3 spells CASRVGTGYEQYF. CDR3 sequence (DNA): TGTGCCAGCAGGGTCGGGACTGGCTACGAGCAGTACTTC.

This clonotype was seen a single time. The genes are TRBV18 and TRBJ2-2; the D is unclear. This CDR3 has 15 residues. Germline CDR1 reads KGHSH; CDR2 reads LQKENI. V was pared by 4 bases and J by 1 base, with 10 bases between. The CDR3 protein is CASSLGWGNTGELFF. As DNA, the CDR3 is TGTGCCAGCTCACTTGGCTGGGGGAACACCGGGGAGCTGTTTTTT.

This clonotype appeared a few times. The rearrangement uses TRBV4-1 and TRBJ1-2; tentatively, D is TRBD1 (5 bases). There are 13 residues in the CDR3. Between the trimmed V and J ends, which lost 5 bases and 4 bases, there was a span of 11 bases. Germline-derived CDR1 and CDR2 are MGHRA and YSYEKL. The CDR3 loop is CASSEMGGYGYTF. The CDR3 DNA sequence: TGCGCCAGCAGCGAGATGGGGGGCTATGGCTACACCTTC.

This chain uses TRBV20-1 with TRBJ2-1; D call uncertain. Germline CDR1 is DFQATT and CDR2 is SNEGSKA (reference sequence). This CDR3 has 13 amino acids. The V end was cut by 4 bases, the J end by 3 bases, with 10 bases between. CDR3 sequence: CSANPDVYNEQFF. DNA of the CDR3: TGCAGTGCTAACCCCGACGTCTACAATGAGCAGTTCTTC.